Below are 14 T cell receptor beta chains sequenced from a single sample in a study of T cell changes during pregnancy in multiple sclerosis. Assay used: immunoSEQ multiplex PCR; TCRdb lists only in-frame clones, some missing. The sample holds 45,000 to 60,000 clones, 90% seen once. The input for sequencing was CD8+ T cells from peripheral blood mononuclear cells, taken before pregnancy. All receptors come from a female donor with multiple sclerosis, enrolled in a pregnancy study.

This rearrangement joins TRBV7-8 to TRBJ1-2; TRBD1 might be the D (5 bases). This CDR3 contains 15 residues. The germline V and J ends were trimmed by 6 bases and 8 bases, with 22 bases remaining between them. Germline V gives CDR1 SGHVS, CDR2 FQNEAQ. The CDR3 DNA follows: TGTGCCAGCAGTTTTCTCATGGATGATAGGGGAGGCTACACCTTC. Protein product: CASSFLMDDRGGYTF.

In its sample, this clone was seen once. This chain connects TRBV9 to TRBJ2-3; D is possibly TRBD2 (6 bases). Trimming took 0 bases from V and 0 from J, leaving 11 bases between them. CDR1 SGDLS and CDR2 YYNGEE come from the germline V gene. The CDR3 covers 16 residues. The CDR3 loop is CASSVGGGASTDTQYF. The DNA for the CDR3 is TGTGCCAGCAGCGTAGGAGGCGGGGCTAGCACAGATACGCAGTATTTT.

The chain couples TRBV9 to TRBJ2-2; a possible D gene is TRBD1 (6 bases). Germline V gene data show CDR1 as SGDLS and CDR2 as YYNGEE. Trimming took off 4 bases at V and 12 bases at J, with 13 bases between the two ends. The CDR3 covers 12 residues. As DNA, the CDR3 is TGTGCCAGCAGCCCAGGGGAAGGGCAGCTGTTTTTT. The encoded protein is CASSPGEGQLFF. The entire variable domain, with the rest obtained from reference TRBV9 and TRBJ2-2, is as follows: DSGVTQTPKHLITATGQRVTLRCSPRSGDLSVYWYQQSLDQGLQFLIQYYNGEERAKGNILERFSAQQFPDLHSELNLSSLELGDSALYFCASSPGEGQLFFGEGSRLTVL.

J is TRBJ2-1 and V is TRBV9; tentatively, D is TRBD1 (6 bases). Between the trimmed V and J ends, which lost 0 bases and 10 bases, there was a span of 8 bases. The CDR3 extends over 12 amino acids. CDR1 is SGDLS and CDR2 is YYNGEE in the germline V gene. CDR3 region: CASSVAGQEQFF. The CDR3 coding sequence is TGTGCCAGCAGCGTAGCAGGACAGGAGCAGTTCTTC.

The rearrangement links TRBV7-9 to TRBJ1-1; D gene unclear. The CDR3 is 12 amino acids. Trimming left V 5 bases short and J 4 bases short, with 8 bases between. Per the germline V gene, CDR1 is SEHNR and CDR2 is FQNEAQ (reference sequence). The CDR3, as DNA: TGTGCCAGCAGCCCTCCACTCACTGAAGCTTTCTTT. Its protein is CASSPPLTEAFF. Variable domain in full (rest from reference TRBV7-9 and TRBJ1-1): DTGVSQNPRHKITKRGQNVTFRCDPISEHNRLYWYRQTLGQGPEFLTYFQNEAQLEKSRLLSDRFSAERPKGSFSTLEIQRTEQGDSAMYLCASSPPLTEAFFGQGTRLTVV.

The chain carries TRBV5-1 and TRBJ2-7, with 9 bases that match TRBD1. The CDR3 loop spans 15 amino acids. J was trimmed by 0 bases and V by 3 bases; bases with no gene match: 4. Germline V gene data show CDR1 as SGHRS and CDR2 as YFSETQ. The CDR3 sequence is CASSWDRVDSYEQYF. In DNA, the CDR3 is TGCGCCAGCAGCTGGGACAGGGTGGACTCCTACGAGCAGTACTTC.

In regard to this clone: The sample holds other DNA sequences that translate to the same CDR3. CDR3 region: CASSVGSSYEQYF. The CDR3 nucleotides are TGTGCCAGCAGCGTAGGGAGCTCCTACGAGCAGTACTTC. The J gene is TRBJ2-7, the V gene TRBV9; D ambiguous. Between the trimmed V and J ends, which lost 0 bases and 0 bases, there was a span of 4 bases. From germline, CDR1 is SGDLS and CDR2 YYNGEE. The CDR3 has 13 residues.

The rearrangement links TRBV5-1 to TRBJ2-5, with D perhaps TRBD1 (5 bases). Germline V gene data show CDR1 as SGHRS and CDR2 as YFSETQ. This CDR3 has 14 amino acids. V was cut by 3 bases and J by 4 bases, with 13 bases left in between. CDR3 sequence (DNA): TGCGCCAGCAGCTCAGAGACAGCCATAGAGACCCAGTACTTC. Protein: CASSSETAIETQYF.

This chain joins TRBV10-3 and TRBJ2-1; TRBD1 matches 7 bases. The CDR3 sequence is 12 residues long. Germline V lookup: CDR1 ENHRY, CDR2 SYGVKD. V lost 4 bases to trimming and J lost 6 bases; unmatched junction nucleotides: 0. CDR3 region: CAISAGGNEQFF. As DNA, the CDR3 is TGTGCCATCAGTGCAGGGGGCAATGAGCAGTTCTTC.

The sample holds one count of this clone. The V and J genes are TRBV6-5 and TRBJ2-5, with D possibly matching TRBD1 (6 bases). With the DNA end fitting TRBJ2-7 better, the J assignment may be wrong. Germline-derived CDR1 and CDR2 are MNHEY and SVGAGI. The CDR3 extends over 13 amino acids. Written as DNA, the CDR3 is TGTGCCAGCAGTTTGACAGGTTCCTACGAGCAGTACTTC. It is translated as CASSLTGSYEQYF.

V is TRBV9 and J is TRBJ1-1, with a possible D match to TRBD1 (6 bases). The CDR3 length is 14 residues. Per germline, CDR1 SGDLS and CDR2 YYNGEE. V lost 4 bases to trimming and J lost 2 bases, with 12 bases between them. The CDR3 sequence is CASSPPQGNTEAFF. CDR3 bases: TGTGCCAGCAGCCCTCCACAGGGAAACACTGAAGCTTTCTTT.

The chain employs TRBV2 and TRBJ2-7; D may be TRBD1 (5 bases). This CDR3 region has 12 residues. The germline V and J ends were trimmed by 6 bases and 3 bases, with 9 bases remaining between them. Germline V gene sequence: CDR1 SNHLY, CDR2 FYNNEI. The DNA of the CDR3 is TGTGCCAGCAGCTCCAGGGACTACGAGCAGTACTTC. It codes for CASSSRDYEQYF.

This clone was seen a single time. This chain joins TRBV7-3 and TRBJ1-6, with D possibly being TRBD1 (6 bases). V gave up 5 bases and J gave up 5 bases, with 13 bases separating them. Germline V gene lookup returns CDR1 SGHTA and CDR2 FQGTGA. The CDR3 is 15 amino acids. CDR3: CASSPGGGHNSPLHF. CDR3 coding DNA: TGTGCCAGCAGCCCCGGGGGGGGGCATAATTCACCCCTCCACTTT. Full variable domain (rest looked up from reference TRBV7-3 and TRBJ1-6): GAGVSQTPSNKVTEKGKYVELRCDPISGHTALYWYRQSLGQGPEFLIYFQGTGAADDSGLPNDRFFAVRPEGSVSTLKIQRTERGDSAVYLCASSPGGGHNSPLHFGNGTRLTVT.

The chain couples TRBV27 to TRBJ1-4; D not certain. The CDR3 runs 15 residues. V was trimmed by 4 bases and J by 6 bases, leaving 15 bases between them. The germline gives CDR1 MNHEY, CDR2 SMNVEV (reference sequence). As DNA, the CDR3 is TGTGCCAGCAGTTCCCTACAGAAAATTGATGAAAAACTGTTTTTT. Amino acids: CASSSLQKIDEKLFF.